The 29 T cell receptor beta chains given below trace back to one sample, sequenced in a study of monozygotic twins with inflammatory bowel disease. TCRdb reanalyzed the 5' RACE reads and collapses them to one entry per CDR3 protein, without DNA. The record lists around 100,000 distinct CDR3 sequences, of which the ten most abundant hold approximately 2%. Specimen: blood. The receptors come from a human donor with ulcerative colitis or Crohn's disease, or a healthy co-twin of an affected twin (not recorded which).

This chain uses TRBV7-2 with TRBJ1-5; as DNA is missing, the TRBD1 call by TCRdb cannot be tested. Germline CDR1 SGHTA, CDR2 FQGNSA. The CDR3 contains 13 residues. CDR3 region: CASSLRGPQPQHF.

The genes are TRBV7-2 and TRBJ2-7; lacking DNA, the TRBD1 call made by TCRdb goes unchecked. The CDR3 contains 13 residues. Germline assignment: CDR1 SGHTA and CDR2 FQGNSA. CDR3: CASSPRVAYEQYF.

Measured by frequency, this clonotype is medium-sized. The chain links TRBV4-3 to TRBJ2-1; TCRdb proposes TRBD2, but this gene call is untestable without DNA. CDR3 length: 16 residues. From germline, CDR1 is LGHNA and CDR2 YSLEER. CDR3 sequence: CASSQDLAGGYNEQFF.

This rearrangement joins TRBV7-2 to TRBJ2-5; TCRdb picks TRBD1, but there is no DNA to check that call. The CDR3 covers 12 residues. Per the germline V gene, CDR1 is SGHTA and CDR2 is FQGNSA. CDR3 amino acids: CASSPLMETQYF.

The J gene is TRBJ2-7, the V gene TRBV20-1; TCRdb outputs TRBD2, but without DNA this stays unchecked. Germline V gene data show CDR1 as DFQATT and CDR2 as SNEGSKA (reference sequence). This CDR3 contains 14 residues. CDR3: CSATPSGRAYEQYF.

This chain uses TRBV10-3 with TRBJ2-7; without DNA, the TCRdb call of TRBD1 cannot be checked. The CDR3 length is 14 residues. CDR1 is ENHRY and CDR2 is SYGVKD in the germline V gene. The CDR3 region is CAISRAGQSYEQYF.

The chain couples TRBV11-2 to TRBJ2-1. The germline CDR1 and CDR2 sequences are SGHAT and FQNNGV. The CDR3 is 14 residues long. The CDR3 sequence is CASSTPSSYNEQFF.

This chain uses TRBV18 with TRBJ1-6. The CDR3 is 13 amino acids. Germline assignment: CDR1 KGHSH and CDR2 LQKENI. CDR3 amino acids: CASSKDIYSPLHF.

The chain employs TRBV5-1 and TRBJ2-7. The CDR3 extends over 13 amino acids. Germline V lookup: CDR1 SGHRS, CDR2 YFSETQ. The CDR3: CASSDASTYEQYF.

The V and J genes are TRBV20-1 and TRBJ1-1; checking the TCRdb D call of TRBD1 is not possible without DNA. The CDR3 is 11 amino acids. CDR1 DFQATT and CDR2 SNEGSKA come from the germline V gene (reference sequence). CDR3 region: CSARRDRMAFF.

The V and J genes are TRBV7-8 and TRBJ1-4; TCRdb calls TRBD1, which cannot be checked without DNA. This CDR3 comprises 15 residues. Germline lookup yields CDR1 SGHVS and CDR2 FQNEAQ. CDR3 protein: CASSSNRILFEKLFF.

This rearrangement joins TRBV7-9 to TRBJ2-1; TCRdb's D call of TRBD1 is untestable without DNA. The CDR3 loop spans 14 amino acids. Germline V gives CDR1 SEHNR, CDR2 FQNEAQ (reference sequence). This CDR3 reads CASIGTGLPNEQFF. The variable domain in full, with the rest retrieved from reference TRBV7-9 and TRBJ2-1, is DTGVSQNPRHKITKRGQNVTFRCDPISEHNRLYWYRQTLGQGPEFLTYFQNEAQLEKSRLLSDRFSAERPKGSFSTLEIQRTEQGDSAMYLCASIGTGLPNEQFFGPGTRLTVL.

The V and J genes are TRBV23-1 and TRBJ2-5; TCRdb proposes TRBD1, but this gene call is untestable without DNA. TRBV23-1 is an ORF for which the function is uncertain. The CDR3 is 15 amino acids. This chain's CDR3 is CASSQPTRIQETQYF.

The chain carries TRBV18 and TRBJ1-1; the TRBD1 assignment by TCRdb is unverifiable without DNA. The CDR3 has 15 amino acids. In germline, CDR1 is KGHSH, CDR2 LQKENI. CDR3: CSSSQNRGTDTEAFF.

V is TRBV12-3 or TRBV12-4 and J is TRBJ2-3; TCRdb returns TRBD2, unconfirmable since there is no DNA. This CDR3 has 15 residues. This chain's CDR3 is CASSFAGGSTDTQYF.

This sequence joins TRBV7-2 and TRBJ2-7; as DNA is missing, the TRBD2 call by TCRdb cannot be tested. CDR1 and CDR2 (germline): SGHTA, FQGNSA. This CDR3 has 15 amino acids. CDR3 loop: CASSLSAGGPYEQYF.

The V gene is TRBV5-1, the J gene TRBJ2-3; no DNA is available, so the TRBD2 call from TCRdb remains unchecked. CDR1 and CDR2 (germline): SGHRS, YFSETQ. The CDR3 covers 16 residues. The CDR3 reads CASSLVAGGVTDTQYF.

This chain links TRBV11-2 with TRBJ2-7. Germline loops: CDR1 SGHAT, CDR2 FQNNGV. The length of the CDR3 is 12 residues. The CDR3 sequence: CASSLVPDEQYF.

The chain recombines TRBV15 with TRBJ1-4; lacking DNA, the TRBD1 call made by TCRdb goes unchecked. CDR3 length equals 15 residues. Germline lookup yields CDR1 LNHNV and CDR2 YYDKDF (reference sequence). CDR3 protein: CATSRTGTGGQKLFF.

The gene calls are TRBV20-1 and TRBJ2-3; TCRdb returns TRBD2, unconfirmable since there is no DNA. Germline-derived CDR1 and CDR2 are DFQATT and SNEGSKA (reference sequence). CDR3 length: 15 residues. CDR3: CSAPRTSGSTDTQYF.

The chain links TRBV5-1 to TRBJ2-5; the D gene TCRdb calls, TRBD1, cannot be checked with no DNA. Per germline, CDR1 SGHRS and CDR2 YFSETQ. CDR3 length: 15 residues. The CDR3 is CASSLGGQGPETQYF.

This chain joins TRBV28 and TRBJ2-7; the D gene TCRdb calls, TRBD1, cannot be checked with no DNA. Germline V lookup: CDR1 MDHEN, CDR2 SYDVKM. The CDR3 is 14 residues long. The CDR3 is CASWSPGGSYEQYF. Using reference TRBV28 and TRBJ2-7 for the parts outside the CDR3, the full variable domain is DVKVTQSSRYLVKRTGEKVFLECVQDMDHENMFWYRQDPGLGLRLIYFSYDVKMKEKGDIPEGYSVSREKKERFSLILESASTNQTSMYLCASWSPGGSYEQYFGPGTRLTVT.

The J gene is TRBJ2-7, the V gene TRBV6-2 or TRBV6-3; lacking DNA, the TRBD1 call made by TCRdb goes unchecked. Germline values: CDR1 MNHEY, CDR2 SVGEGT. The CDR3 covers 13 residues. The CDR3 here is CASSYGGTYEQYF.

This rearrangement joins TRBV4-3 to TRBJ2-5; the D gene TCRdb calls, TRBD2, cannot be checked with no DNA. CDR1 LGHNA and CDR2 YSLEER come from the germline V gene. The CDR3 consists of 15 residues. The CDR3 sequence is CASSQGRGLQETQYF.

The chain is built from TRBV12-3 or TRBV12-4 and TRBJ2-1; TCRdb outputs TRBD1, but without DNA this stays unchecked. The CDR3 length is 15 residues. This CDR3 reads CASSLVSGRRNEQFF.

This rearrangement joins TRBV20-1 to TRBJ1-2; TCRdb selects TRBD1, and the lack of DNA leaves this call unchecked. Germline assignment: CDR1 DFQATT and CDR2 SNEGSKA (reference sequence). This CDR3 region has 13 residues. CDR3 sequence: CSARPGSIYGYTF.

The CDR3 reads CASSLRGGLWGQETQYF. The chain is built from TRBV7-2 and TRBJ2-5; TCRdb's D gene call, TRBD1, goes unchecked for lack of DNA. This CDR3 region has 17 residues. Germline CDR1 SGHTA, CDR2 FQGNSA. The full variable domain, in which reference TRBV7-2 and TRBJ2-5 provide the parts outside the CDR3, is GAGVSQSPSNKVTEKGKDVELRCDPISGHTALYWYRQSLGQGLEFLIYFQGNSAPDKSGLPSDRFSAERTGGSVSTLTIQRTQQEDSAVYLCASSLRGGLWGQETQYFGPGTRLLVL.

The chain joins TRBV7-2 to TRBJ2-7; TCRdb outputs TRBD2, but without DNA this stays unchecked. The CDR3 covers 15 residues. Germline V gene sequence: CDR1 SGHTA, CDR2 FQGNSA. Here the CDR3 reads CASSFAAGGPSEQYF.

CDR3 loop: CASSLISPRTGELFF. The chain has TRBV7-2 and TRBJ2-2; TCRdb's assignment of TRBD1 cannot be checked, as there is no DNA. Germline V gene sequence: CDR1 SGHTA, CDR2 FQGNSA. CDR3 size: 15 residues.